One sample yielded the 28 T cell receptor beta chains listed below, sequenced in a study of T-cell memory formation after mild COVID-19. TCRdb itself ran the 5' RACE reads through MiXCR, one entry per CDR3 protein. This sample carries hundreds of thousands of distinct CDR3 sequences, 20% to 25% of them seen once, and the ten largest clones take over 20%. The material sequenced was PBMCs or a T cell subset sorted from them (not recorded which). These TCRs come from a man younger than 30 who had mild COVID-19 (a few samples of this study predate the infection). Cell type and time point are not known.

The V and J genes are TRBV10-1 and TRBJ2-3, with D unresolved. Between the trimmed V and J ends, which lost 0 bases and 2 bases, there was a span of 21 bases. The CDR3 contains 19 residues. The germline CDR1 and CDR2 sequences are WNHNN and SYGVQD (reference sequence). The CDR3 sequence: CASSESKEWIDGNTDTQYF. DNA for the CDR3: TGCGCCAGCAGTGAGTCGAAGGAGTGGATAGACGGAAACACAGATACGCAGTATTTT.

V usage is TRBV20-1 and J usage is TRBJ2-5, with D tentatively TRBD1 (5 bases). The V and J ends lost 7 bases and 2 bases respectively, with 14 bases between them. CDR3 length: 13 residues. The V gene's germline CDR1 is DFQATT and CDR2 SNEGSKA (reference sequence). The CDR3 DNA reads as TGCAGTGTCCAGGGTCCTACACAAGAGACCCAGTACTTC. This gives the protein CSVQGPTQETQYF.

The chain is built from TRBV7-9 and TRBJ2-1; 8 nucleotides align to TRBD2. V shed 5 bases, J shed 7 bases, and the junction held 10 bases outside the gene matches. This CDR3 region has 15 residues. Looked up from germline, CDR1 is SEHNR and CDR2 is FQNEAQ (reference sequence). The CDR3 is CASSPVVAGLNEQFF. Written as DNA, the CDR3 is TGTGCCAGCAGCCCCGTGGTAGCGGGGTTGAATGAGCAGTTCTTC.

This clonotype has just a few counts. One end of the junction does not line up with germline, which may come from a read error. In DNA, the CDR3 is TGTGCCAGCAGTAGGGGACAGGGATCTGAGGCTTTCTTT. Its translation: CASSRGQGSEAFF. The V call is TRBV6-4, the J call TRBJ1-1; TRBD1 agrees at 9 bases. The germline gives CDR1 MRHNA, CDR2 SNTAGT. The CDR3 has 13 residues.

The chain links TRBV7-9 to TRBJ1-2; 7 bases line up with TRBD1. This CDR3 region has 13 residues. Germline V gene sequence: CDR1 SEHNR, CDR2 FQNEAQ (reference sequence). V shed 1 base, J shed 7 bases, and the junction held 3 bases outside the gene matches. CDR3 bases: TGTGCCAGCAGCTTAGAGAACAGGGGTGGCTACACCTTC. The encoded protein is CASSLENRGGYTF.

This clonotype was observed a handful of times. The rearrangement links TRBV28 to TRBJ2-5; weak D call: TRBD2 (7 bases). CDR3 size: 15 residues. From germline, CDR1 is MDHEN and CDR2 SYDVKM. V dropped 7 bases and J dropped 5 bases, with 20 bases sitting between them. CDR3 sequence: CASTAAAGGRETQYF. In DNA, the CDR3 is TGTGCCAGCACCGCCGCAGCCGGGGGGCGGGAGACCCAGTACTTC.

This clonotype was observed a few times. The rearrangement links TRBV7-6 to TRBJ2-1; 9 bases line up with TRBD2. The J segment lost 4 bases and the V segment lost 6 bases, leaving 7 bases of the junction unmatched. The CDR3 is made up of 15 amino acids. Germline loops: CDR1 SGHVS, CDR2 FNYEAQ. The CDR3 sequence: CASSGLAGNYNEQFF. Written as DNA, the CDR3 is TGTGCCAGCAGTGGCCTAGCGGGGAATTACAATGAGCAGTTCTTC.

The CDR3 nucleotides read TGTGCCAGCAGTTTTTCCCCCCCGGACACTGAAGCTTTCTTT. Its protein product is CASSFSPPDTEAFF. The chain links TRBV12-3 or TRBV12-4 to TRBJ1-1; D is undetermined. V shed 3 bases and J shed 3 bases, with 11 bases lying between them. The CDR3 consists of 14 residues.

In its sample, this clonotype was seen a few times. The chain recombines TRBV6-6 with TRBJ2-5; 8 bases align to TRBD1. The CDR3 covers 13 residues. Germline V CDR1 and CDR2: MNHNY, SVGAGI (reference sequence). With 5 bases clipped from V and 5 bases from J, the junction kept 4 bases outside the gene matches. In DNA, the CDR3 is TGTGCCAGCAGTCAGGGGGCCCGGGAGACCCAGTACTTC. This sequence encodes CASSQGARETQYF.

The V and J genes are TRBV12-3 or TRBV12-4 and TRBJ2-7; weak D call: TRBD2 (6 bases). The CDR3 sequence is 14 residues long. Trimming stripped 6 bases from V and 2 bases from J, with 14 bases between. The DNA for the CDR3 is TGTGCCAGCAGAATTGGGGACTCCACCTACGAGCAGTACTTC. Encoded protein: CASRIGDSTYEQYF.

This clonotype was counted once. The V call is TRBV28, the J call TRBJ1-3; TRBD1 matches at 7 bases. The J segment lost 2 bases and the V segment lost 6 bases, leaving 4 bases of the junction unmatched. CDR3 length: 14 amino acids. Germline V gives CDR1 MDHEN, CDR2 SYDVKM. The CDR3 DNA sequence: TGTGCCAGCAGATCAACAGGGGCTGGAAACACCATATATTTT. This encodes CASRSTGAGNTIYF.

The rearrangement joins TRBV28 to TRBJ1-2; D is ambiguous. Germline V gene sequence: CDR1 MDHEN, CDR2 SYDVKM. The CDR3 is 13 residues long. V was shortened by 7 bases and J by 4 bases, with 13 bases between the two germline ends. CDR3 sequence: CASNRGKSYGYTF. DNA of the CDR3: TGTGCCAGCAACCGCGGGAAGTCCTATGGCTACACCTTC.

CDR3 in amino acids: CSATAGFNTEAFF. The CDR3, as DNA: TGCAGTGCTACAGCGGGTTTCAACACTGAAGCTTTCTTT. The rearrangement links TRBV20-1 to TRBJ1-1; D ambiguous. The CDR3 totals 13 residues. V was clipped by 4 bases and J by 2 bases, with 11 bases between them. Looked up from germline, CDR1 is DFQATT and CDR2 is SNEGSKA (reference sequence).

This chain connects TRBV7-2 to TRBJ2-2; D remains ambiguous. CDR3 length equals 13 residues. Trimming left V 4 bases short and J 2 bases short, with 5 bases between. Germline CDR1 SGHTA, CDR2 FQGNSA. The CDR3: CASSSPNTGELFF. The CDR3 nucleotides are TGTGCCAGCAGCTCTCCCAACACCGGGGAGCTGTTTTTT.

The CDR3 DNA sequence: TGTGCCAGCAGCTTCGACCCCTATACCGGGGAGCTGTTTTTT. Encoded protein: CASSFDPYTGELFF. The chain links TRBV11-2 to TRBJ2-2; D unresolved. Deletions cut 3 bases from V and 5 bases from J, with 10 bases between. Germline V lookup: CDR1 SGHAT, CDR2 FQNNGV. The CDR3 has 14 amino acids.

CDR3 amino acids: CASSLRPGEDEQFF. The CDR3 DNA reads TGTGCCAGCAGCTTACGTCCTGGGGAGGATGAGCAGTTCTTC. This chain uses TRBV11-3 with TRBJ2-1, with D perhaps matching TRBD2 (6 bases). The CDR3 loop spans 14 amino acids. Germline CDR1 SGHNT, CDR2 YENEEA. V was clipped by 2 bases and J by 8 bases, with 13 bases between them.

In this sample, this clonotype turned up a few times. This sequence joins TRBV6-2 or TRBV6-3 and TRBJ1-5, with D tentatively TRBD1 (5 bases). Germline CDR1 reads MNHEY; CDR2 reads SVGEGT. V dropped 6 bases and J dropped 7 bases, with 16 bases sitting between them. The CDR3 runs to 14 residues. The CDR3 reads CASRDPGGLQPQHF. In DNA, the CDR3 is TGTGCCAGCAGGGACCCGGGGGGTTTACAGCCCCAGCATTTT.

This clonotype was observed a handful of times. The CDR3 protein is CASSFDRPSSYNEQFF. CDR3 sequence (DNA): TGTGCCAGCAGCTTCGACAGGCCAAGCTCCTACAATGAGCAGTTCTTC. This chain joins TRBV11-1 and TRBJ2-1, with a weak D call TRBD1 (6 bases). Germline lookup yields CDR1 SGHAT and CDR2 FQDESV (reference sequence). Trimming stripped 3 bases from V and 0 bases from J, with 12 bases between. CDR3 size: 16 residues.

The rearrangement uses TRBV4-1 and TRBJ1-5; D might be TRBD1 (6 bases). Trimming left V 0 bases short and J 2 bases short, with 11 bases between. Germline values: CDR1 MGHRA, CDR2 YSYEKL. This CDR3 contains 16 residues. Here the CDR3 reads CASSQDGGLGNQPQHF. For the CDR3, the DNA is TGCGCCAGCAGCCAAGATGGGGGGCTAGGCAATCAGCCCCAGCATTTT.

This clonotype was detected only a few times. V is TRBV6-5 and J is TRBJ1-1, with a possible D match to TRBD1 (6 bases). V lost 2 bases to trimming and J lost 6 bases, with 16 bases between them. Germline V gives CDR1 MNHEY, CDR2 SVGAGI. The CDR3 is made up of 15 amino acids. CDR3 sequence reads: CASSYGRGRSSEAFF. Written as DNA, the CDR3 is TGTGCCAGCAGTTACGGGCGGGGGCGTAGCTCTGAAGCTTTCTTT.

This clonotype has a handful of counts. The chain joins TRBV7-9 to TRBJ2-3, with D tentatively TRBD1 or TRBD2 (6 bases each). Trimming removed 3 bases at V and 7 bases at J, with 20 bases between. The CDR3 loop spans 16 amino acids. The germline gives CDR1 SEHNR, CDR2 FQNEAQ (reference sequence). CDR3: CASSLLSGGSRYTQYF. The CDR3 DNA follows: TGTGCCAGCAGCTTGCTATCCGGGGGCTCCCGCTATACGCAGTATTTT.

This clonotype was detected a few times. The chain employs TRBV6-6 and TRBJ1-5; D may be TRBD1 (6 bases). V shed 5 bases and J shed 5 bases, with 13 bases lying between them. The CDR3 consists of 14 residues. In germline, CDR1 is MNHNY, CDR2 SVGAGI (reference sequence). In nucleotides, the CDR3 is TGTGCCAGCAGTCGAACAGGGTTCGATCAGCCCCAGCATTTT. It codes for CASSRTGFDQPQHF.

The chain combines TRBV20-1 with TRBJ1-5, with 9 bases lining up with TRBD1. The CDR3 contains 18 residues. In germline, CDR1 is DFQATT, CDR2 SNEGSKA (reference sequence). After removal of 0 bases from V and 2 bases from J, the junction contained 11 bases not matched to a gene. The DNA of the CDR3 is TGCAGTGCTAGAGATCTAGGGACAGGGACGATGGGCAATCAGCCCCAGCATTTT. Amino acids: CSARDLGTGTMGNQPQHF.

The chain combines TRBV4-3 with TRBJ2-7, with 7 positions matching TRBD1. This CDR3 contains 17 residues. V dropped 0 bases and J dropped 6; count of bases not matched to a gene: 14. Germline V lookup: CDR1 LGHNA, CDR2 YSLEER. The CDR3 DNA reads TGCGCCAGCAGCCAAGATAGGGCTCGGACAGGAACTTCCGAGCAGTACTTC. Its protein product is CASSQDRARTGTSEQYF.

This clonotype showed up just a few times. This sequence joins TRBV7-2 and TRBJ1-2, with TRBD1 identical over 8 bases. Germline values: CDR1 SGHTA, CDR2 FQGNSA. The CDR3 covers 12 residues. J was trimmed by 7 bases and V by 6 bases; bases with no gene match: 4. CDR3 protein: CASSPQGGGYTF. The CDR3 DNA sequence: TGTGCCAGCAGTCCACAGGGGGGTGGCTACACCTTC.

The V and J genes are TRBV7-2 and TRBJ2-2; 10 bases align to TRBD2. V dropped 9 bases and J dropped 7; count of bases not matched to a gene: 5. The germline V gene has CDR1 SGHTA and CDR2 FQGNSA. The CDR3 runs 13 residues. CDR3 protein: CASSGGHVGELFF. Written as DNA, the CDR3 is TGTGCCAGTAGCGGGGGGCACGTCGGGGAGCTGTTTTTT.

This clonotype occurred a few times. The rearrangement links TRBV7-9 to TRBJ2-6; D perhaps matches TRBD1 (6 bases). Germline assignment: CDR1 SEHNR and CDR2 FQNEAQ (reference sequence). Trimming pared 6 bases from V and 4 bases from J, leaving 13 bases between. The CDR3 spans 15 residues. The CDR3 is CASRLQGSGANVLTF. CDR3 in DNA: TGTGCCAGCAGATTACAGGGCTCCGGGGCCAACGTCCTGACTTTC.

The V gene is TRBV20-1, the J gene TRBJ1-2, with D uncertain. Deletions cut 0 bases from V and 3 bases from J, with 8 bases between. This CDR3 is 13 amino acids long. The germline CDR1 and CDR2 sequences are DFQATT and SNEGSKA (reference sequence). For the CDR3, the DNA is TGCAGTGCTAGAGATAACAGATACTATGGCTACACCTTC. Its translation: CSARDNRYYGYTF.